What follows describes a single TCR beta chain. What it binds is unknown. The sequenced template was cDNA made from the entire isolated RNA. The average read count of naive, central memory and regulatory T cell samples was a few million. Using immunoSEQ multiplex PCR, the repertoire was profiled, and TCRdb retains in-frame clones only, with some absent. The data contain roughly 370,000 clones, approximately 13% of them singletons. The CDR3 covers 11 residues. Germline loops: CDR1 MNHEY, CDR2 SVGAGI. V lost 6 bases to trimming and J lost 5 bases, with 7 bases between them. This sample was included in a study of beta chain features in type 1 diabetes. Study-level background: Regarding age, gender and cell yields, patients proved similar to healthy donors.

General study points: Within the patient group, naive, central memory and Treg TCRB repertoires appeared more similar to each other than within healthy donors. A potential influence of HLA type upon TCRB rearrangement remained unresolved herein.

The chain recombines TRBV6-5 with TRBJ2-5, with D unresolved. Sequencing was done on a sample of naive CD4+ T cells from blood. This TCR came from a man younger than 45 in good health. The CDR3 sequence: CASRAVETQYF. The DNA for the CDR3 is TGTGCCAGCAGAGCAGTTGAGACCCAGTACTTC.